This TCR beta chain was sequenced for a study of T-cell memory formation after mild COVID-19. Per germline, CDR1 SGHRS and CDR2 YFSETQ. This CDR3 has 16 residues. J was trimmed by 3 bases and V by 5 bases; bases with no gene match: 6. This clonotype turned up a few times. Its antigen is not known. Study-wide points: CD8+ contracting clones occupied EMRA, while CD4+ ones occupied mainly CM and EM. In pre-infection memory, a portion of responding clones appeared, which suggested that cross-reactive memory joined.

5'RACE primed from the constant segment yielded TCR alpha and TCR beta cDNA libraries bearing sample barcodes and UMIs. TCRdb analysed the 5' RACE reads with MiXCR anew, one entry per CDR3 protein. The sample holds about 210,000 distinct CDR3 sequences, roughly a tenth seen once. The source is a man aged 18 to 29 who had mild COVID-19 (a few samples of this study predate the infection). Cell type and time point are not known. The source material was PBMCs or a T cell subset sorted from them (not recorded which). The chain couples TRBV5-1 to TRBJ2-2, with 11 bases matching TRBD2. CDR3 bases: TGCGCCAGCAGGGCTAGCGGGGGGCCTTACACCGGGGAGCTGTTTTTT. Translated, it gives CASRASGGPYTGELFF.